This section outlines one T cell receptor beta chain sequence together with its context. Its specificity is not known. These data are taken from a study of OX40 agonist ivuxolimab in advanced cancers. Study outcomes and limitations: CD8+ T cells (on average) carried more expanded clones than CD4+ T cells. Clonal expansion from baseline to week 6 occurred in both CD4+ and CD8+ T cells. Expanded peripheral T-cell antigen specificity went undetermined.

The CDR3 runs to 12 residues. V lost 0 bases and J lost 5, with 4 bases in between. CDR1 and CDR2 (germline): ENHRY, SYGVKD. Here immunoSEQ multiplex PCR was the method, and the copy in TCRdb shows in-frame clones only, minus some. The sample shows tens of thousands of clones, approximately 91% of them seen only once. The V call is TRBV10-3, the J call TRBJ2-5; D is ambiguous. Sequenced material: CD4+ or CD8+ T cells sorted from blood, taken in a trial of the OX40 agonist ivuxolimab. This clonotype originated in an adult with an advanced solid tumor such as melanoma, head and neck, liver or kidney cancer. Here the CDR3 reads CAISESSETQYF. As DNA, the CDR3 is TGTGCCATCAGTGAGTCTAGCGAGACCCAGTACTTC.